This TCR beta chain was retrieved from a study of shared clonotypes between healthy human individuals. General observations from the study: Estimated richness values were generally larger in naive subsets than in memory subsets.

Details on this clone: Its specificity is unknown.

Clones were sequenced by immunoSEQ multiplex PCR, and TCRdb holds only the in-frame ones, with some missing. In the table there are 1,400,000 or so clones, approximately 98.5% of which are singletons. Per the germline V gene, CDR1 is SQVTM and CDR2 is ANQGSEA. V lost 6 bases to trimming and J lost 4 bases, with 18 bases between them. The CDR3 spans 14 residues. This rearrangement joins TRBV29-1 to TRBJ2-5, with D possibly being TRBD1 (6 bases). The sequencing sample was made of naive CD4+ T cells sorted from blood. Subset defined: CD45RA+ positively selected. The TCR sequence derives from a young man in good health. The CDR3 protein is CSVAPRQVLETQYF. The CDR3 DNA is TGCAGCGTGGCCCCACGACAGGTACTAGAGACCCAGTACTTC. Drawing the rest from reference TRBV29-1 and TRBJ2-5, the complete variable domain is SAVISQKPSRDICQRGTSLTIQCQVDSQVTMMFWYRQQPGQSLTLIATANQGSEATYESGFVIDKFPISRPNLTFSTLTVSNMSPEDSSIYLCSVAPRQVLETQYFGPGTRLLVL.